These 28 T cell receptor beta chains came from one sample sequenced in a study of memory CD4+ T cells and cytomegalovirus serostatus (dated by TCRdb to about 2019). Library prep was done by the immunoSEQ multiplex PCR assay. TCRdb mirrors the immuneACCESS table, restricted to in-frame sequences. Some clones are absent from its copies; in checked studies, under half trace to an unresolved V gene, and the reason for the others is unknown. The sample has roughly 56,000 clones on record, around 76% of them singletons. In total, the top ten clones hold approximately 0.43% of the sample. A FACSAria II was used to sort memory CD4+ T cells, defined as single viable CD3+CD4+CD8-CD45RO+ cells. Sequencing input: memory CD4+ T cells from blood. All receptors derive from an adult in good health and CMV-seronegative.

This CDR3 reads CASDLTSYEQYF. In nucleotides, the CDR3 is TGTGCCAGCGACCTCACATCTTACGAGCAGTACTTC. The genes are TRBV2 and TRBJ2-7; D call uncertain. The CDR3 sequence is 12 residues long. The germline V gene has CDR1 SNHLY and CDR2 FYNNEI. V was cut by 8 bases and J by 4 bases, with 12 bases left in between.

The table lists this clone with a count of one. The chain links TRBV27 to TRBJ2-2, with D uncertain. CDR3 length equals 15 residues. CDR1 and CDR2 from the germline V gene are MNHEY and SMNVEV (reference sequence). Trimming cost V 0 bases and J 3 bases, with 8 bases left between them. The CDR3 DNA sequence: TGTGCCAGCAGTTTATCCCGAAGGGACACCGGGGAGCTGTTTTTT. It translates to CASSLSRRDTGELFF.

The chain employs TRBV29-1 and TRBJ2-7, with unresolved D. The ends were cut back, 3 bases at V and 6 bases at J, with 6 bases in the middle. Germline loops: CDR1 SQVTM, CDR2 ANQGSEA. The CDR3 has 10 amino acids. The CDR3 here is CSVDRSEQYF. For the CDR3, the DNA is TGCAGCGTTGATAGGAGCGAGCAGTACTTC.

The rearrangement uses TRBV18 and TRBJ2-5; 7 bases agree with TRBD1. This CDR3 is built from 15 residues. V was pared by 5 bases and J by 7 bases, with 13 bases of the junction left unmatched. The germline CDR1 and CDR2 sequences are KGHSH and LQKENI. CDR3 nucleotide sequence: TGTGCCAGCTCAGCCAGGGACGGCCCAGGGGGGACCCAGTACTTC. This translates into CASSARDGPGGTQYF.

The CDR3 loop is CAISELGSYTEAFF. CDR3 coding DNA: TGTGCCATCAGTGAATTAGGCTCTTACACTGAAGCTTTCTTT. The gene calls are TRBV10-3 and TRBJ1-1; D is ambiguous. The germline V gene encodes CDR1 ENHRY and CDR2 SYGVKD. This CDR3 comprises 14 residues. Between the trimmed V and J ends, which lost 3 bases and 3 bases, there was a span of 11 bases.

The chain carries TRBV4-3 and TRBJ2-7, with D perhaps given as TRBD1 or TRBD2 (5 bases each). Germline V gene lookup returns CDR1 LGHNA and CDR2 YSLEER. The V gene lost 0 bases and the J gene lost 0 bases, with 15 bases spanning the gap. The length of the CDR3 is 17 residues. Written as DNA, the CDR3 is TGCGCCAGCAGCCAAGAATTAAGGGACCCTGACTCCTACGAGCAGTACTTC. Translation: CASSQELRDPDSYEQYF.

This sequence joins TRBV10-3 and TRBJ2-2, with D perhaps TRBD1 (6 bases). CDR3 length: 16 amino acids. Germline loops: CDR1 ENHRY, CDR2 SYGVKD. With 0 bases removed from V and 0 bases from J, the gap between germline ends came to 8 bases. CDR3 sequence (DNA): TGTGCCATCAGTGAGTCCAGGGGCGCGAACACCGGGGAGCTGTTTTTT. Protein product: CAISESRGANTGELFF.

This chain joins TRBV7-2 and TRBJ2-3; 10 positions agree with TRBD2. There are 14 residues in the CDR3. Trimming cost V 5 bases and J 6 bases; bases outside gene matches: 5. Germline V gives CDR1 SGHTA, CDR2 FQGNSA. The CDR3 spells CASSRTSGGDTQYF. CDR3 nucleotides: TGTGCCAGCAGCCGGACTAGCGGAGGGGATACGCAGTATTTT.

The J gene is TRBJ1-6, the V gene TRBV9, with TRBD1 as a possible D gene (6 bases). V dropped 0 bases and J dropped 6 bases, with 13 bases sitting between them. CDR1 is SGDLS, CDR2 YYNGEE, per germline. The CDR3 is 16 amino acids. CDR3 protein: CASSVGPGGGNSPLHF. DNA for the CDR3: TGTGCCAGCAGCGTAGGACCGGGAGGGGGTAATTCACCCCTCCACTTT.

This chain's CDR3 is CASSEAARGQPQHF. CDR3 bases: TGTGCCAGCAGTGAAGCGGCGAGAGGTCAGCCCCAGCATTTT. V usage is TRBV6-1 and J usage is TRBJ1-5; D gene ambiguous. Germline V gives CDR1 MNHNS, CDR2 SASEGT. The V end was cut by 0 bases, the J end by 6 bases, with 9 bases between. This CDR3 region has 14 residues.

CDR3 sequence reads: CASTPTVEAFF. The CDR3 nucleotides read TGTGCCAGCACCCCGACAGTAGAAGCTTTCTTT. V gene TRBV7-6 combines with J gene TRBJ1-1; the D gene is possibly TRBD1 (5 bases). Germline V lookup: CDR1 SGHVS, CDR2 FNYEAQ. The CDR3 is 11 residues long. V dropped 7 bases and J dropped 8 bases, with 11 bases sitting between them.

This chain uses TRBV11-2 with TRBJ2-5; possibly TRBD1 for D (6 bases). V gave up 5 bases and J gave up 7 bases, with 14 bases separating them. The germline gives CDR1 SGHAT, CDR2 FQNNGV. The CDR3 extends over 13 amino acids. CDR3 sequence: CASSGGTQRTQYF. DNA of the CDR3: TGTGCCAGCAGCGGTGGGACACAAAGGACCCAGTACTTC.

This chain joins TRBV5-6 and TRBJ1-1; 8 bases agree with TRBD1. J lost 3 bases, V lost 4 bases, and 8 bases had no gene match. In germline, CDR1 is SGHDT, CDR2 YYEEEE. This CDR3 contains 15 residues. The CDR3 nucleotides are TGTGCCAGCAGCCCAGGGGGCGACAGGTACACTGAAGCTTTCTTT. This codes for CASSPGGDRYTEAFF.

The chain recombines TRBV6-1 with TRBJ1-2; 7 bases match TRBD1. The CDR3 spans 13 residues. Germline CDR1 and CDR2: MNHNS and SASEGT. The V segment lost 6 bases and the J segment 6 bases; nucleotides outside the gene matches: 7. CDR3 DNA: TGTGCCAGCAGGGTCACAGGGGTGGATGGCTACACCTTC. This encodes CASRVTGVDGYTF.

The V call is TRBV5-4, the J call TRBJ2-7; D might be TRBD1 or TRBD2, each matching 5 bases. The CDR3 contains 16 residues. The V end was cut by 0 bases, the J end by 0 bases, with 13 bases between. The germline CDR1 and CDR2 sequences are SGHNT and YYREEE (reference sequence). Written as DNA, the CDR3 is TGTGCCAGCAGCTTGGCTGCCGGGGCCAGCTCCTACGAGCAGTACTTC. Translated, it gives CASSLAAGASSYEQYF.

V usage is TRBV5-1 and J usage is TRBJ1-2; 7 bases align to TRBD1. After removal of 0 bases from V and 6 bases from J, the junction contained 14 bases not matched to a gene. The CDR3 is made up of 17 amino acids. Germline lookup yields CDR1 SGHRS and CDR2 YFSETQ. CDR3 loop: CASSLVPQLQGNNGYTF. The CDR3 nucleotides are TGCGCCAGCAGCTTGGTACCCCAATTACAGGGGAATAATGGCTACACCTTC.

This clone occurred a few times. The chain recombines TRBV28 with TRBJ2-7; no clear D. With 2 bases removed from V and 5 bases from J, the gap between germline ends came to 10 bases. In germline, CDR1 is MDHEN, CDR2 SYDVKM. This CDR3 spans 13 amino acids. The CDR3: CASSLRVAHEQYF. CDR3 sequence (DNA): TGTGCCAGCAGTTTAAGGGTAGCCCACGAGCAGTACTTC.

This clone was recorded only once. V is TRBV6-1 and J is TRBJ1-2; no clear D gene. This CDR3 has 12 residues. Germline V lookup: CDR1 MNHNS, CDR2 SASEGT. Trimming pared 10 bases from V and 7 bases from J, leaving 16 bases between. CDR3 nucleotides: TGTGCCACCTATTTGTGGGGAGTTGGCTACACCTTC. Protein: CATYLWGVGYTF.

This rearrangement joins TRBV18 to TRBJ2-7, with TRBD2 matching 15 bases. Germline assignment: CDR1 KGHSH and CDR2 LQKENI. This CDR3 contains 17 residues. V lost 0 bases, J lost 7 bases, and 7 bases stayed unmatched. CDR3 sequence (DNA): TGTGCCAGCTCACCACCGGGGACTAGCGGGGGGTACCGGGAGCAGTACTTC. Protein product: CASSPPGTSGGYREQYF. Full variable domain (remainder filled in from reference TRBV18 and TRBJ2-7): NAGVMQNPRHLVRRRGQEARLRCSPMKGHSHVYWYRQLPEEGLKFMVYLQKENIIDESGMPKERFSAEFPKEGPSILRIQQVVRGDSAAYFCASSPPGTSGGYREQYFGPGTRLTVT.

The V and J genes are TRBV30 and TRBJ2-7; D unclear. The CDR3 contains 12 residues. Trimming left V 3 bases short and J 1 base short, with 7 bases between. CDR1 and CDR2 from the germline V gene are GTSNPN and SVGIG (reference sequence). CDR3 sequence reads: CAWRALSYEQYF. The CDR3 region has the DNA TGTGCCTGGAGGGCACTATCCTACGAGCAGTACTTC.

V is TRBV6-5 and J is TRBJ2-5; no reliable D call. The germline gives CDR1 MNHEY, CDR2 SVGAGI. V gave up 5 bases and J gave up 6 bases, with 7 bases separating them. CDR3 size: 11 residues. CDR3 loop: CASSNGQTQYF. CDR3 in DNA: TGTGCCAGCAGTAACGGTCAGACCCAGTACTTC.

The V and J genes are TRBV10-3 and TRBJ2-5; TRBD2 agrees at 11 bases. The CDR3 spans 14 residues. Germline V gene sequence: CDR1 ENHRY, CDR2 SYGVKD. J gave up 4 bases and V 3 bases, and 1 base lay outside the gene matches. The CDR3 sequence is CAISDGTSGETQYF. CDR3 bases: TGTGCCATCAGTGATGGGACTAGCGGAGAGACCCAGTACTTC.

The chain carries TRBV5-1 and TRBJ2-5, with D perhaps assigned TRBD1 or TRBD2 (5 bases each). This CDR3 contains 16 residues. Trimming took 1 base from V and 1 from J, leaving 14 bases between them. Germline assignment: CDR1 SGHRS and CDR2 YFSETQ. This CDR3 is CASSLSRVGGQETQYF. The CDR3 DNA sequence: TGCGCCAGCAGCTTGAGCAGGGTAGGAGGCCAAGAGACCCAGTACTTC.

The genes are TRBV9 and TRBJ1-1; possibly TRBD1 for D (6 bases). The CDR3 runs to 18 residues. V lost 0 bases and J 5 bases, leaving 23 bases between the germline ends. In germline, CDR1 is SGDLS, CDR2 YYNGEE. The CDR3 loop is CASSVAAFGGGPVTEAFF. As DNA, the CDR3 is TGTGCCAGCAGCGTAGCAGCTTTTGGGGGGGGGCCGGTGACTGAAGCTTTCTTT.

V gene TRBV6-1 combines with J gene TRBJ2-7, with D possibly TRBD1 on 5 matching bases. Germline CDR1 reads MNHNS; CDR2 reads SASEGT. The CDR3 runs to 15 residues. Trimming cost V 3 bases and J 7 bases, with 19 bases left between them. This CDR3 reads CASSEGFGAQGEQYF. DNA for the CDR3: TGTGCCAGCAGTGAGGGTTTCGGTGCGCAGGGTGAGCAGTACTTC.

V usage is TRBV5-1 and J usage is TRBJ2-7; D gene ambiguous. The CDR3 sequence is 12 residues long. The germline CDR1 and CDR2 sequences are SGHRS and YFSETQ. Trimming pared 4 bases from V and 5 bases from J, leaving 10 bases between. CDR3 region: CASSRPSHEQYF. The CDR3 nucleotides read TGCGCCAGCAGCCGCCCGTCGCACGAGCAGTACTTC.

The chain is built from TRBV2 and TRBJ1-1; no definite D call. This CDR3 is 14 amino acids long. The V gene lost 6 bases and the J gene lost 1 base, with 12 bases spanning the gap. The germline V gene has CDR1 SNHLY and CDR2 FYNNEI. The CDR3 region has the DNA TGTGCCAGCAGCCTACAGCGAGCGAACACTGAAGCTTTCTTT. This codes for CASSLQRANTEAFF.

The gene calls are TRBV5-1 and TRBJ1-4; D is possibly TRBD1 (5 bases). Trimming cost V 1 base and J 8 bases, with 21 bases left between them. Germline lookup yields CDR1 SGHRS and CDR2 YFSETQ. The CDR3 has 17 amino acids. In nucleotides, the CDR3 is TGCGCCAGCAGCTTGAGTGCAGGTGGGGCCCCTGGGGAAAAACTGTTTTTT. This codes for CASSLSAGGAPGEKLFF.